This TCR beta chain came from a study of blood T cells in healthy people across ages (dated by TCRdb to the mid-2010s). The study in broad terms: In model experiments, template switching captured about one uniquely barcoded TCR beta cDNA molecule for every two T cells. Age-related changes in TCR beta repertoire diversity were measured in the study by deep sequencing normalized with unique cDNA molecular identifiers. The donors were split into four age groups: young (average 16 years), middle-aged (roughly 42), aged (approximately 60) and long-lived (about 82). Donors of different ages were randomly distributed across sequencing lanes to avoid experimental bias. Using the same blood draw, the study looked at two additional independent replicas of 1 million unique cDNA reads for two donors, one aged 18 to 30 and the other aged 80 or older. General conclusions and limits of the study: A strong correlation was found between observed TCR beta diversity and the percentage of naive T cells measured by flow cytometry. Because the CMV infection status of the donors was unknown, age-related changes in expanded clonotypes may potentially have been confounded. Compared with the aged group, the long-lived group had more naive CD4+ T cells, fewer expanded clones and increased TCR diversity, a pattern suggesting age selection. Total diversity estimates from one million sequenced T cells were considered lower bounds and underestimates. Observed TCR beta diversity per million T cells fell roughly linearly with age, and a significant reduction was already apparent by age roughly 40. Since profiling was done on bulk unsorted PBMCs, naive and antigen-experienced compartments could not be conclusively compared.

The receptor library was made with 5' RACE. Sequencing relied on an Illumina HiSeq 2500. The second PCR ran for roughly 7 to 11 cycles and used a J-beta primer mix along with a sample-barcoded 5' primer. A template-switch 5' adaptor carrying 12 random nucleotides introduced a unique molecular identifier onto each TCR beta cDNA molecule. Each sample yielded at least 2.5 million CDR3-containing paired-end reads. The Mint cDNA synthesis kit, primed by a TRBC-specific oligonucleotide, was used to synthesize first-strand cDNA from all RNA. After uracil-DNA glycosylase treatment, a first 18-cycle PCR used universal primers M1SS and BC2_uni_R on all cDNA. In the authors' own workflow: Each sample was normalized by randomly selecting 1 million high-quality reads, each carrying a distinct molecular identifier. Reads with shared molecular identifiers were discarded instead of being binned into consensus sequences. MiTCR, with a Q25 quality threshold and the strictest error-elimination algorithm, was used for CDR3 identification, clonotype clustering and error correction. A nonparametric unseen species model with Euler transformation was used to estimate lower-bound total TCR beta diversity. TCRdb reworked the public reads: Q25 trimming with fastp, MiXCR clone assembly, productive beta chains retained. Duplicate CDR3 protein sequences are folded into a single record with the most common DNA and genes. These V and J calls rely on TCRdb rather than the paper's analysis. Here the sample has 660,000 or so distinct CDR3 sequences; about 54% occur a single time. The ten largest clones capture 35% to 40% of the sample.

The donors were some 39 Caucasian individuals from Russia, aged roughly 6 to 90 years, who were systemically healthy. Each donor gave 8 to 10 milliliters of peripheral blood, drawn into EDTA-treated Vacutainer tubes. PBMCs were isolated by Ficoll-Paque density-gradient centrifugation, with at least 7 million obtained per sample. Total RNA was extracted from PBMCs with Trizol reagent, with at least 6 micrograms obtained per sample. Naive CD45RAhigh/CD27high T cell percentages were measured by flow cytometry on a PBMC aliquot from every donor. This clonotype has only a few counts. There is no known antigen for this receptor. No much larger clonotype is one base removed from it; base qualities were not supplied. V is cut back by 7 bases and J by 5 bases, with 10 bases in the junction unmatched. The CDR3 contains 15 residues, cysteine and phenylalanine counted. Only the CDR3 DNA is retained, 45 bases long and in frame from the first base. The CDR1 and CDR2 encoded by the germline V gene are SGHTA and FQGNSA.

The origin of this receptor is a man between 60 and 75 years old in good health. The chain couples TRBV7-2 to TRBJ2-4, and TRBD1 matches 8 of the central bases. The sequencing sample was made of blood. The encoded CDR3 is CASTKAGTGENIQYF. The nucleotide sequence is TGTGCCAGCACCAAGGCCGGGACAGGAGAAAACATTCAGTACTTC.